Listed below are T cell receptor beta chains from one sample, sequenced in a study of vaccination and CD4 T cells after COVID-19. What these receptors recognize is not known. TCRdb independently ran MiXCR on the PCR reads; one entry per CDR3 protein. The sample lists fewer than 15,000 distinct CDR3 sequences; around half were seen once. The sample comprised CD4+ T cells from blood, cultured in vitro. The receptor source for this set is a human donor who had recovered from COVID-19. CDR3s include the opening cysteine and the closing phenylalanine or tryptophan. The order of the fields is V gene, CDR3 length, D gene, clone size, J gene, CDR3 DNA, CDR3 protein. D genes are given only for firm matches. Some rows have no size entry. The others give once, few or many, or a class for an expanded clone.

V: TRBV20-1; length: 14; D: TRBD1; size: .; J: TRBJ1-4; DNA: TGCAGTGCTACCAGGACAGGGGGCACTGAAAAACTGTTTTTT; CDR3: CSATRTGGTEKLFF
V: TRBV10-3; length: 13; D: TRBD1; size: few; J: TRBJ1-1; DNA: TGTGCCATCAGGGGACAGGGAAACACTGAAGCTTTCTTT; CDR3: CAIRGQGNTEAFF
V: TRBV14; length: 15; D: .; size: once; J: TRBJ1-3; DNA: TGTGCCAGCAGCCAACAGTTTTTCTCTGGAAACACCATATATTTT; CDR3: CASSQQFFSGNTIYF
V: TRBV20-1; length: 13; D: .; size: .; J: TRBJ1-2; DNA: TGCAGTGCTAGAGTGTCGGGTTTCTATGGCTACACCTTC; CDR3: CSARVSGFYGYTF
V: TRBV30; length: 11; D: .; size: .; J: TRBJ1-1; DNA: TGTGCCGCGGCACATAACACTGAAGCTTTCTTT; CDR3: CAAAHNTEAFF
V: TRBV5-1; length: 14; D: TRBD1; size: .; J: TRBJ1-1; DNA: TGCGCCAGCAGACCGGACAGGGGAAGGACTGAAGCTTTCTTT; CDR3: CASRPDRGRTEAFF
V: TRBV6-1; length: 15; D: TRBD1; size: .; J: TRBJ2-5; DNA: TGTGCCAGCAGTATCGGGACAGGGGGCCGAGAGACCCAGTACTTC; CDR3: CASSIGTGGRETQYF
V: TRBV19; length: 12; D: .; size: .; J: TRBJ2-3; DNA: TGTGCCAGTAGTGGAATGAGAAGTACGCAGTATTTT; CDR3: CASSGMRSTQYF
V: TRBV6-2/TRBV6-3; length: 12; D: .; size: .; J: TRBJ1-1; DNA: TGTGCCAGCAGTTGGGGGACTTTCGAAGCTTTCTTT; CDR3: CASSWGTFEAFF
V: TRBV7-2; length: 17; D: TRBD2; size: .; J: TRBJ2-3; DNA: TGTGCCAGCAGCTCGACTAGCGGGGTATCGAGTACAGATACGCAGTATTTT; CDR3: CASSSTSGVSSTDTQYF
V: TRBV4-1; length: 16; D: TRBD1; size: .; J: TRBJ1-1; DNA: TGCGCCAGCAGCCACCCTCCAGGGGGCAGGAACACTGAAGCTTTCTTT; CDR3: CASSHPPGGRNTEAFF
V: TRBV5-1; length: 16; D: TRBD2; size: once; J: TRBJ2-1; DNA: TGCGCCAGCAGCCCGGGACTAGCGGGGGGTCCTAATGAGCAGTTCTTC; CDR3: CASSPGLAGGPNEQFF
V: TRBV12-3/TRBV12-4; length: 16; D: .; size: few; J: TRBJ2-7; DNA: TGTGCCAGCAGTCACCTCCCCTGGGGAGGAACCTACGAGCAGTACTTC; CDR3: CASSHLPWGGTYEQYF
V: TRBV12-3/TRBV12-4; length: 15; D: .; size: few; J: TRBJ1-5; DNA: TGTGCCAGCAGCCCCGCGGGGGGCGGAAATCAGCCCCAGCATTTT; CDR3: CASSPAGGGNQPQHF
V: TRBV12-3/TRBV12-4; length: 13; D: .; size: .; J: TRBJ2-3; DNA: TGTGCCAGCAGGGCCCAGGGCACAGATACGCAGTATTTT; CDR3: CASRAQGTDTQYF
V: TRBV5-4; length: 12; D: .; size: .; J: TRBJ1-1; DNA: TGTGCCAGCAGCTTGGCGAACACTGAAGCTTTCTTT; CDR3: CASSLANTEAFF
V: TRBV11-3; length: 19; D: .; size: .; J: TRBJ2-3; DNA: TGTGCCAGCAGCTTAGATTCCCTTTTATCTGGGCGATCCACAGATACGCAGTATTTT; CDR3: CASSLDSLLSGRSTDTQYF
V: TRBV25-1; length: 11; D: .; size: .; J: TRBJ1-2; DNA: TGTGCCAGCAGTGGACAGGTAGTCTACACCTTC; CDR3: CASSGQVVYTF